The clone carrying this T cell receptor beta chain was seen a handful of times. The antigen is not known. These data come from a study of blood T cells in healthy people across ages. Study-wide results and limits: Per-million-T-cell TCR beta diversity fell roughly linearly with age.

CDR1 and CDR2 (germline): MDHEN, SYDVKM. V lost 5 bases and J lost 0; bases outside the gene matches: 11. This CDR3 has 18 residues. For the second PCR, which ran for roughly 6 to 12 cycles, a sample-barcoded 5' primer and a J-beta primer mix were used. TCRdb analysed the 5' RACE reads with MiXCR anew, one entry per CDR3 protein. The data hold 700,000 to 900,000 distinct CDR3 sequences, with roughly 24% observed a single time. These data also formed part of another study, on T cells of mothers and their children.

The TCR originated in a boy aged 5-17 years in good health. The chain links TRBV28 to TRBJ1-3, with 9 bases matching TRBD1. The source material was blood. This chain's CDR3 is CASSPTWDRDPSGNTIYF. The DNA for the CDR3 is TGTGCCAGCAGTCCTACATGGGACAGGGATCCCTCTGGAAACACCATATATTTT.